This paragraph reports one T cell receptor (beta chain). The antigen it recognizes is unknown. No quality values exist for individual bases; no much larger clone is one base distant. The donors were included in the validation cohort of approximately 120 subjects, a group kept apart from the roughly 700-subject first cohort. The library was prepared using the immunoSEQ multiplex PCR assay. Per the authors' processing: A statistical classification framework was built for diagnosing cytomegalovirus status from the catalog of TCR beta chain sequences. TCRdb's version of the immuneACCESS table is confined to in-frame rearrangements and falls short of the full clone set. An unresolved V gene accounts for under half of the shortfall where checked; the remainder is of unknown origin. For V, J and clone size, that table is used; D and trimming come from the DNA. This sample holds about 340,000 clones; 75% to 90% were observed only once. The ten biggest clones cover 0.75% to 0.85% of the sample.

The data originate from a study of cytomegalovirus exposure and HLA in healthy donors (dated by TCRdb to the late 2010s). Turning to the overall study: According to a later analysis, one platform produced both the roughly 110 validation repertoires and the 550 to 800 repertoires of the first cohort. The study aimed to test whether cataloging public T cell receptors could reveal signatures of past pathogen exposure. Along with the roughly 610-subject first cohort, a separate validation cohort of over a hundred different subjects was used. High-throughput TCR immunosequencing, statistical association of individual TCRs with disease status, and machine learning were combined to predict cytomegalovirus infection status. The research as a whole found: In vitro tests confirmed that a few of the cytomegalovirus-associated TCR beta chains recognize cytomegalovirus antigens. Across donors, most TCR sequences were observed very rarely, whereas some public TCRs were present in many individuals. Cytomegalovirus status was reported to be diagnosed by the classifier with high specificity and sensitivity in both the original and validation cohorts. Of the cluster scores, about 94% were above 0 in a later analysis, which found that TCRs clustered in the first cohort also tended to co-occur in the 90 to 150 validation repertoires. The study gave a list of about 170 TCR beta chains associated with cytomegalovirus. It was suggested by the authors that the approach could potentially be generalized to other disease states and immunological phenotypes. All 120 or so repertoires were used to score co-occurrence in the validation cohort in a later analysis, because that analysis had no HLA typing for the cohort.

The CDR3 starts with the cysteine, ends with the phenylalanine, and has 13 residues. This entry keeps only the CDR3 DNA: 39 bases, framed from base 1. CDR1 and CDR2, looked up from the germline V gene, are MDHEN and SYDVKM. V gives up 3 bases and J gives up 5 bases, and the segment between their germline ends measures 11 bases. The sample comprised PBMCs. The clonotype was recovered from a woman under 30 in good health and CMV-seronegative. The rearranged chain carries TRBV28 and TRBJ2-7, with no confident D gene call. The CDR3 reads CASSFRLPDEQYF. The DNA reads as follows: TGTGCCAGCAGTTTCAGGTTGCCTGACGAGCAGTACTTC. The CDR3, completed at both ends by the reference TRBV28 and TRBJ2-7 genes, gives the full variable domain DVKVTQSSRYLVKRTGEKVFLECVQDMDHENMFWYRQDPGLGLRLIYFSYDVKMKEKGDIPEGYSVSREKKERFSLILESASTNQTSMYLCASSFRLPDEQYFGPGTRLTVT.